The rows below give T cell receptor beta chains drawn from one sample of a study of OX40 agonist ivuxolimab in advanced cancers. Using immunoSEQ multiplex PCR, the repertoire was profiled, and TCRdb retains in-frame clones only, with some absent. The table lists tens of thousands of clones, approximately 86% of them singletons. Sample: CD4+ or CD8+ T cells sorted from blood, taken in a trial of the OX40 agonist ivuxolimab. These receptors were obtained from an adult with an advanced solid tumor such as melanoma, head and neck, liver or kidney cancer. The CDR3 runs from the conserved cysteine through the conserved F or W. Fields, in order: J gene, D gene, clone size, V gene, CDR3 DNA, CDR3 protein. A D gene is named only where the DNA matches it firmly. The size of a clone is reported for some rows only, either as once, few or many, or as a class for expanded clones.

TRBJ1-1	TRBD1	once	TRBV28	TGTGCCAGCAGTTTACAACCGGGACAGTCAATTGCTTTCTTT	CASSLQPGQSIAFF
TRBJ2-5	NA	NA	TRBV29-1	TGCAGCGTTGATAGGGGGGAAGAGACCCAGTACTTC	CSVDRGEETQYF
TRBJ2-1	NA	NA	TRBV5-1	TGCGCCAGCAGCTTTTCGGTGAATGAGCAGTTCTTC	CASSFSVNEQFF
TRBJ2-2	TRBD1	NA	TRBV6-1	TGTGCCAGCAGTGAAGTTGGTTGGGGGACAGGGGGTTTGACCGGGGAGCTGTTTTTT	CASSEVGWGTGGLTGELFF
TRBJ2-5	TRBD1	NA	TRBV28	TGTGCCAGCCAAATTCCCGGACAGGCCCAAGAGACCCAGTACTTC	CASQIPGQAQETQYF
TRBJ1-5	NA	NA	TRBV6-5	TGTGCCAGCAGGGCCCATTCATCTCAGCCCCAGCATTTT	CASRAHSSQPQHF
TRBJ2-5	TRBD2	NA	TRBV28	TGTGCCAGCAGCCGCGGACTAGCGGGGGGGGAGACCCAGTACTTC	CASSRGLAGGETQYF
TRBJ1-2	TRBD1	NA	TRBV19	TGTGCCAGTAGTATCGAGGGGACAGGGGTCTACTATGGCTACACCTTC	CASSIEGTGVYYGYTF
TRBJ1-1	TRBD1	NA	TRBV29-1	TGCAGCGTTGTGGAGACAGGGGGGCCTGAAGCTTTCTTT	CSVVETGGPEAFF
TRBJ2-2	NA	NA	TRBV6-5	TGTGCCAGCAGTGTCGGGTCTTTCACCGGGGAGCTGTTTTTT	CASSVGSFTGELFF
TRBJ2-6	NA	NA	TRBV5-1	TGCGCCAGCAGCTTGGGACCTGCTGGGGCCAACGTCCTGACTTTC	CASSLGPAGANVLTF
TRBJ2-6	NA	NA	TRBV9	TGTGCCAGCAAAGGGGCAGCCTCTGGGGCCAACGTCCTGACTTTC	CASKGAASGANVLTF
TRBJ1-3	NA	NA	TRBV5-6	TGTGCCAGCAGTCGAACAGGGACCTCTGGAAACACCATATATTTT	CASSRTGTSGNTIYF
TRBJ1-3	NA	NA	TRBV7-3	TGTGCCAGCAGCTCCCAGACGGATCCTATCTCTGGAAACACCATATATTTT	CASSSQTDPISGNTIYF
TRBJ2-1	NA	NA	TRBV7-2	TGTGCCAGCAGCTTCCTTGACAATGAGCAGTTCTTC	CASSFLDNEQFF
TRBJ1-4	NA	NA	TRBV21-1	TGTGCCAGCAACCGAGGACAGGGTGGGGTAGGAGAAAAACTGTTTTTT	CASNRGQGGVGEKLFF
TRBJ1-4	TRBD1	NA	TRBV5-1	TGCGCCAGCAGATCCGGGACAGGGGGCACTAATGAAAAACTGTTTTTT	CASRSGTGGTNEKLFF
TRBJ2-1	NA	NA	TRBV10-1	TGCGCCAGCAGTAAGTCGCTACTTGATGAGCAGTTCTTC	CASSKSLLDEQFF
TRBJ1-1	NA	once	TRBV11-1	TGTGCCAGCATCCAAGGGGCTAACACTGAAGCTTTCTTT	CASIQGANTEAFF
TRBJ2-7	NA	NA	TRBV27	TGTGCCAGCACTCGACTAGGGGCCTACTACGAGCAGTACTTC	CASTRLGAYYEQYF
TRBJ2-2	NA	NA	TRBV30	TGTGCCTGGAGTATTACCGTCGGACAGACCGGGGAGCTGTTTTTT	CAWSITVGQTGELFF
TRBJ2-3	NA	NA	TRBV7-2	TGTGCCAGCAGCCCCCTAGGAGATACGCAGTATTTT	CASSPLGDTQYF
TRBJ1-3	NA	NA	TRBV7-2	TGTGCCAGCAGCTTAGTACTGTCAGGGCTAAACACCATATATTTT	CASSLVLSGLNTIYF
TRBJ1-1	NA	NA	TRBV11-2	TGTGCCAGCAGCTTTCCATCACAGGCGGACACTGAAGCTTTCTTT	CASSFPSQADTEAFF
TRBJ1-6	NA	NA	TRBV7-2	TGTGCCAGCAGCTTATCGCTCTCGGGGAACGATTCACCCCTCCACTTT	CASSLSLSGNDSPLHF
TRBJ2-5	TRBD1	NA	TRBV18	TGTGCCAGCTCACCACCGGTTGCAGGGGGCGCGGAGACCCAGTACTTC	CASSPPVAGGAETQYF
TRBJ1-3	NA	NA	TRBV5-4	TGTGCCAGCAGCTTCCTAGGGGGAAACACCATATATTTT	CASSFLGGNTIYF
TRBJ2-3	TRBD2	NA	TRBV4-2	TGTGCCAGCAGCGACGCCGGACTAGCTCCAGATACGCAGTATTTT	CASSDAGLAPDTQYF
TRBJ1-2	NA	NA	TRBV10-3	TGTGCCATCAGTGAGTCCCCCTCAGGGATAGGGGACTATGGCTACACCTTC	CAISESPSGIGDYGYTF
TRBJ2-3	NA	NA	TRBV2	TGTGCCAGCAGACGAAAGGGGGGGGGCACAGATACGCAGTATTTT	CASRRKGGGTDTQYF
TRBJ2-6	NA	NA	TRBV7-9	TGTGCCAGCAGCTTCCGGACAACCAACTCTGGGGCCAACGTCCTGACTTTC	CASSFRTTNSGANVLTF
TRBJ2-3	NA	NA	TRBV9	TGTGCCAGCAGCGTAAGGGGGGACACAGATACGCAGTATTTT	CASSVRGDTDTQYF
TRBJ1-6	NA	NA	TRBV7-2	TGTGCCAGCAGCTCCACTAGCCCCTATAATTCACCCCTCCACTTT	CASSSTSPYNSPLHF
TRBJ2-3	NA	NA	TRBV18	TGTGCCAGCTCACCACCTGGAGGTTATACCACAGATACGCAGTATTTT	CASSPPGGYTTDTQYF
TRBJ1-6	NA	few	TRBV4-3	TGCGCCAGCAGCCAAGATAACTCCTCACCCCTCCACTTT	CASSQDNSSPLHF
TRBJ1-5	TRBD1	NA	TRBV30	TGTGCCTGGAGTGTACAGGGGCAAGAGAGGTATCAGCCCCAGCATTTT	CAWSVQGQERYQPQHF
TRBJ1-2	TRBD1	NA	TRBV7-8	TGTGCCAGCAGCTTAAGTTACAGGGGGCGCGGGGTCTATGGCTACACCTTC	CASSLSYRGRGVYGYTF
TRBJ2-3	TRBD2	NA	TRBV5-1	TGCGCCAGCAGCTCTCTGCCTAGCGGGGGGGGCACAGATACGCAGTATTTT	CASSSLPSGGGTDTQYF
TRBJ1-5	TRBD1	once	TRBV7-3	TGTGCCAGCAGCTTGACAGGGGGCTATTATAGCAATCAGCCCCAGCATTTT	CASSLTGGYYSNQPQHF
TRBJ2-4	TRBD1	NA	TRBV7-2	TGTGCCAGCAGCCGGGGACAGGGCGGAATAGGAGCCAAAAACATTCAGTACTTC	CASSRGQGGIGAKNIQYF
TRBJ1-6	TRBD1	NA	TRBV25-1	TGTGCCAGCAGTGAAGACAGGGTAGGTTCACCCCTCCACTTT	CASSEDRVGSPLHF
TRBJ2-3	TRBD1	once	TRBV9	TGTGCCAGCAGCGCTTCGGACAGGGGGTGGGATACGCAGTATTTT	CASSASDRGWDTQYF
TRBJ1-1	NA	NA	TRBV11-2	TGTGCCAGCAGCGCCAGTTTCTCCAACACTGAAGCTTTCTTT	CASSASFSNTEAFF
TRBJ1-1	NA	NA	TRBV7-9	TGTGCCAGCAGCTTGGGCAGGGTCAACACTGAAGCTTTCTTT	CASSLGRVNTEAFF
TRBJ2-2	TRBD1	NA	TRBV7-3	TGTGCCAGCAGCTACAGGGGATCGAACACCGGGGAGCTGTTTTTT	CASSYRGSNTGELFF
TRBJ2-7	TRBD2	NA	TRBV5-1	TGCGCCAGCAGGTCGACTAGCGGGGGCTACGAGCAGTACTTC	CASRSTSGGYEQYF
TRBJ1-6	TRBD1	NA	TRBV25-1	TGTGCCAGCAGTGATACTACCCGACAGGGCGGGTCACCCCTCCACTTT	CASSDTTRQGGSPLHF
TRBJ2-3	TRBD1	NA	TRBV9	TGTGCCAGCAGCGTAGGAAGGACAGGGAGTGCAGATACGCAGTATTTT	CASSVGRTGSADTQYF
TRBJ1-3	NA	NA	TRBV15	TGTGCCACCAGCAGGGGCAAGCTCTCTGGAAACACCATATATTTT	CATSRGKLSGNTIYF
TRBJ1-1	TRBD1	NA	TRBV10-3	TGTGCCATCAGTGCGAACAGGGGCTTGAACACTGAAGCTTTCTTT	CAISANRGLNTEAFF
TRBJ1-1	TRBD1	NA	TRBV27	TGTGCCAGCAGTTTCAGGGGGCGCGGGGCCACTGAAGCTTTCTTT	CASSFRGRGATEAFF
TRBJ2-5	NA	few	TRBV7-9	TGTGCCAGCAGGAACAGGAACCAAGAGACCCAGTACTTC	CASRNRNQETQYF
TRBJ2-5	NA	NA	TRBV7-2	TGTGCCAGCAGCTTAGTTCTGGGAGAGACCCAGTACTTC	CASSLVLGETQYF
TRBJ1-4	NA	NA	TRBV18	TGTGCCAGCTCACCAGGGGCAGAAAGTGAAAAACTGTTTTTT	CASSPGAESEKLFF
TRBJ2-5	TRBD2	NA	TRBV11-2	TGTGCCAGCAGCCGGGGGGACGGGGGTTTCGAGACCCAGTACTTC	CASSRGDGGFETQYF
TRBJ2-1	NA	NA	TRBV9	TGTGCCAGCAGCCCCCGGACTCCGGTGGGCAATGAGCAGTTCTTC	CASSPRTPVGNEQFF
TRBJ1-2	NA	once	TRBV6-1	TGTGCCAGCAGCCCGGACGACTATGGCTACACCTTC	CASSPDDYGYTF
TRBJ1-4	NA	NA	TRBV2	TGTGCCAGCAGTTCGGGCAGGGAAGCCGAAAAACTGTTTTTT	CASSSGREAEKLFF
TRBJ1-6	NA	NA	TRBV7-2	TGTGCCAGCAGCCCCAGAGACCTTAATTCACCCCTCCACTTT	CASSPRDLNSPLHF